The 11 T cell receptor beta chains below all came from one sample that was sequenced in a study of cytomegalovirus exposure and HLA in healthy donors. PCR employed 60 Vbeta and 13 Jbeta primers. The assay was immunoSEQ multiplex PCR, and TCRdb's table has in-frame clones only and misses some. Here the sample spans around 130,000 clones, around 77% being singletons. Sequenced material: PBMCs. The receptor source for this set is a man aged 50 or older in good health and CMV-seronegative.

This clone was observed once. Germline and junction disagree at one end, which may indicate a read error. Other DNA sequences from this sample encode an identical CDR3 as well. The chain couples TRBV9 to TRBJ2-3, with TRBD2 matching 7 bases. Germline V gives CDR1 SGDLS, CDR2 YYNGEE. The CDR3 runs to 15 residues. This CDR3 reads CASSAAGADTDTQYF. The CDR3 nucleotides read TGCGCCAGCAGCGCTGCGGGAGCAGACACAGATACGCAGTATTTT.

The chain links TRBV19 to TRBJ1-2; D might be TRBD1 (6 bases). V lost 1 base and J lost 6, with 12 bases in between. The CDR3 is 14 residues long. Germline CDR1 and CDR2: LNHDA and SQIVND (reference sequence). DNA of the CDR3: TGTGCCAGTAGTATAGGGACAGAAGGGGATGGCTACACCTTC. Residues: CASSIGTEGDGYTF.

The chain combines TRBV6-5 with TRBJ1-1; 8 nucleotides align to TRBD1. The CDR3 totals 15 residues. Losses at the gene ends were 4 bases for V and 1 base for J; bases not matched to a gene: 5. Germline CDR1 and CDR2: MNHEY and SVGAGI. The CDR3 DNA follows: TGTGCCAGCAGTTTGCAGGGGGCAAAGAACACTGAAGCTTTCTTT. It translates to CASSLQGAKNTEAFF.

This chain connects TRBV6-1 to TRBJ2-5; D possibly corresponds to TRBD2 (5 bases). The germline V gene encodes CDR1 MNHNS and CDR2 SASEGT. The CDR3 is made up of 13 amino acids. With 0 bases removed from V and 5 bases from J, the gap between germline ends came to 7 bases. The CDR3 protein is CASSEAPGETQYF. The CDR3 nucleotides read TGTGCCAGCAGTGAAGCGCCGGGGGAGACCCAGTACTTC.

The table lists this clone with a count of one. The rearrangement uses TRBV28 and TRBJ1-4; TRBD1 is a possible D gene (5 bases). There are 14 residues in the CDR3. The V end was cut by 6 bases, the J end by 7 bases, with 15 bases between. CDR1 MDHEN and CDR2 SYDVKM come from the germline V gene. For the CDR3, the DNA is TGTGCCAGCAGCCCCGGGGGGATGGGTGAAAAACTGTTTTTT. As protein: CASSPGGMGEKLFF.

The J gene is TRBJ2-5, the V gene TRBV2, with D possibly TRBD2 on 6 matching bases. The CDR3 totals 15 residues. Germline CDR1 and CDR2: SNHLY and FYNNEI. Trimming stripped 0 bases from V and 3 bases from J, with 11 bases between. CDR3 residues: CASSEAGVAEETQYF. The CDR3 DNA follows: TGTGCCAGCAGTGAAGCGGGGGTAGCGGAAGAGACCCAGTACTTC.

The rearrangement uses TRBV19 and TRBJ1-5, with D maybe TRBD1 (5 bases). Between the trimmed V and J ends, which lost 6 bases and 3 bases, there was a span of 9 bases. This CDR3 comprises 13 residues. Germline CDR1 LNHDA, CDR2 SQIVND (reference sequence). The CDR3 bases are TGTGCCAGTAGCGACAGCAACAATCAGCCCCAGCATTTT. It yields the protein CASSDSNNQPQHF. Complete variable domain (other parts from reference TRBV19 and TRBJ1-5): DGGITQSPKYLFRKEGQNVTLSCEQNLNHDAMYWYRQDPGQGLRLIYYSQIVNDFQKGDIAEGYSVSREKKESFPLTVTSAQKNPTAFYLCASSDSNNQPQHFGDGTRLSIL.

This clone turned up a few times. The rearrangement uses TRBV19 and TRBJ2-3; perhaps TRBD2 as D (7 bases). The V end lost 3 bases, the J end lost 6 bases, and 22 bases lay between the germline ends. Germline V gene lookup returns CDR1 LNHDA and CDR2 SQIVND (reference sequence). CDR3 size: 17 residues. The CDR3 sequence is CASSIPRGAGVSDTQYF. As DNA, the CDR3 is TGTGCCAGTAGTATCCCCCGGGGGGCGGGAGTATCGGATACGCAGTATTTT.

J is TRBJ2-2 and V is TRBV27; D unresolved. The CDR3 spans 15 residues. Germline values: CDR1 MNHEY, CDR2 SMNVEV (reference sequence). The germline V and J ends were trimmed by 5 bases and 6 bases, with 16 bases remaining between them. This CDR3 is CASSPAGSTPGELFF. CDR3 DNA sequence: TGTGCCAGCAGTCCCGCCGGTAGTACCCCCGGGGAGCTGTTTTTT.

This clone was counted a few times. V usage is TRBV30 and J usage is TRBJ2-1; 8 bases agree with TRBD2. V was clipped by 0 bases and J by 5 bases; unmatched bases: 9. The CDR3 loop spans 16 amino acids. The germline gives CDR1 GTSNPN, CDR2 SVGIG (reference sequence). This CDR3 reads CAWSVPRSGLDNEQFF. In nucleotides, the CDR3 is TGTGCCTGGAGTGTCCCTCGTTCGGGACTAGACAATGAGCAGTTCTTC.

J is TRBJ1-1 and V is TRBV28; D possibly corresponds to TRBD1 (5 bases). The V end was cut by 2 bases, the J end by 0 bases, with 13 bases between. Germline loops: CDR1 MDHEN, CDR2 SYDVKM. This CDR3 spans 16 amino acids. This CDR3 is CASSLPTGGVNTEAFF. In DNA form, the CDR3 reads TGTGCCAGCAGTTTACCTACAGGAGGGGTGAACACTGAAGCTTTCTTT. The full variable domain, rest sourced from reference TRBV28 and TRBJ1-1, is DVKVTQSSRYLVKRTGEKVFLECVQDMDHENMFWYRQDPGLGLRLIYFSYDVKMKEKGDIPEGYSVSREKKERFSLILESASTNQTSMYLCASSLPTGGVNTEAFFGQGTRLTVV.